The text below deals with one TCR beta chain. This sample is part of a study of blood T cell repertoires in COVID-19. The overall study: The samples span acute and convalescent COVID-19 from the United States, Italy and Spain. Nucleic acid was either cDNA or gDNA, and it came from T cells, B-cell-depleted T cells, or PBMCs.

Authors' processing steps: From reference gene primer amplification, estimates of nucleated cell counts were derived. Clones were sequenced by immunoSEQ multiplex PCR, and TCRdb holds only the in-frame ones, with some missing. For V, J and clone size, that table is used; D and trimming come from the DNA. The table records 140,000 to 150,000 clones, 80% of them present only once. Sequenced material: peripheral blood. This clonotype was sampled from a man in his 70s who had recovered from COVID-19.

Written as DNA, the CDR3 is TGTGCTAGTGGTTTCCTTACCTTGAGGGGGTCGGGCAGCAATCAGCCCCAGCATTTT. This translates into CASGFLTLRGSGSNQPQHF. V is TRBV12-5 and J is TRBJ1-5; maybe TRBD1 (6 bases). The CDR3 is 19 residues long. Germline V gene lookup returns CDR1 LGHNT and CDR2 FRNRAP. V was shortened by 3 bases and J by 1 base, with 22 bases between the two germline ends.